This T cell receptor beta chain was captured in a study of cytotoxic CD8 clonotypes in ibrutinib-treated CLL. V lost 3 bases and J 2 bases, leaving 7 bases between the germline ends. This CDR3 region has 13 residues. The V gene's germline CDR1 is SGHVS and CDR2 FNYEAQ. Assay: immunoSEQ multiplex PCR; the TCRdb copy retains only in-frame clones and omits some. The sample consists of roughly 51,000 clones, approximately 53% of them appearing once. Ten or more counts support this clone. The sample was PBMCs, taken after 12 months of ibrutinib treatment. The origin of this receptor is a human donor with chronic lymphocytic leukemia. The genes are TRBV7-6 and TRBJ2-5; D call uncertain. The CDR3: CASSFGRQETQYF. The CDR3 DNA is TGTGCCAGCAGCTTTGGCAGGCAAGAGACCCAGTACTTC.